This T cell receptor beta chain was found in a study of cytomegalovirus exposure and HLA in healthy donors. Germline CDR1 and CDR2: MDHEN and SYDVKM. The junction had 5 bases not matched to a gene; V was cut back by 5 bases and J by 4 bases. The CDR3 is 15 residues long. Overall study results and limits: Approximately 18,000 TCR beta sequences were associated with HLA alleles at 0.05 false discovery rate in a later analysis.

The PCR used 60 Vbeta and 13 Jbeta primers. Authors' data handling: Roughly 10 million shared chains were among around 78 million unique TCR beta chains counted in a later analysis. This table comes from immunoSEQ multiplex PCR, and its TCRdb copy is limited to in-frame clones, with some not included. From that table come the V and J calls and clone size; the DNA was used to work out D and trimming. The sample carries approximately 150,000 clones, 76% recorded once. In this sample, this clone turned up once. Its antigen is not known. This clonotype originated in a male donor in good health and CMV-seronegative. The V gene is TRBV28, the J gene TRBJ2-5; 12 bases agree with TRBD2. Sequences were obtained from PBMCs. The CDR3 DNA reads TGTGCCAGCAGTGCTAGCGGGGGGGCCGGAGAGACCCAGTACTTC. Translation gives CASSASGGAGETQYF.